This T cell receptor beta chain was captured in a study of sequential checkpoint blockade in melanoma. Study overall: Patients were randomized 1:1 to nivolumab-then-ipilimumab or ipilimumab-then-nivolumab first-line. After both sequences, patients received maintenance nivolumab.

V lost 10 bases and J 2 bases, leaving 11 bases between the germline ends. CDR1 and CDR2 from the germline V gene are MNHEY and SVGAGI. The CDR3 is 12 amino acids. Measured with immunoSEQ multiplex PCR; TCRdb has only the in-frame clones, and not every one. The table includes approximately 31,000 clones, about 88% detected once. Noted treatment: randomized to nivolumab then ipilimumab (arm A) or the reverse (arm B). Live CD3+CD8+ CD19− CD56− cells were sorted from PBMCs. The material sequenced was CD8+ T cells sorted from blood (inferred from file names), taken from a patient given nivolumab and ipilimumab in sequence. The J gene is TRBJ1-1, the V gene TRBV6-5; D is unresolved. The sequence derives from a human donor with melanoma. This CDR3 reads CATTEGNTEAFF. The CDR3 nucleotides read TGTGCCACCACGGAGGGAAACACTGAAGCTTTCTTT.